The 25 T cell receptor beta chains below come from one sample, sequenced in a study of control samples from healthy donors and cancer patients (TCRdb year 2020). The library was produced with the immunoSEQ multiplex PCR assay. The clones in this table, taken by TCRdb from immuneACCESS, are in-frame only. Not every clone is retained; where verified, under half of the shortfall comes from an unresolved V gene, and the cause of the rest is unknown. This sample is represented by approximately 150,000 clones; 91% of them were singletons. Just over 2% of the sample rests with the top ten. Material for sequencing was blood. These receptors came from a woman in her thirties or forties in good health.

The CDR3 protein is CAISEPNRNTGELFF. DNA for the CDR3: TGTGCCATCAGTGAGCCCAACAGGAACACCGGGGAGCTGTTTTTT. This chain links TRBV10-3 with TRBJ2-2; D unresolved. The germline gives CDR1 ENHRY, CDR2 SYGVKD. This CDR3 region has 15 residues. The V and J ends lost 2 bases and 1 base respectively, with 8 bases between them.

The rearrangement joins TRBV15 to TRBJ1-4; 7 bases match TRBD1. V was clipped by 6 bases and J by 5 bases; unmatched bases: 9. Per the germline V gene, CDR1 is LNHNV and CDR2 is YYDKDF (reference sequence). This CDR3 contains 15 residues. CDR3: CATRLTGTENEKLFF. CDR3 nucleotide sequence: TGTGCCACCAGGCTGACCGGGACAGAGAATGAAAAACTGTTTTTT.

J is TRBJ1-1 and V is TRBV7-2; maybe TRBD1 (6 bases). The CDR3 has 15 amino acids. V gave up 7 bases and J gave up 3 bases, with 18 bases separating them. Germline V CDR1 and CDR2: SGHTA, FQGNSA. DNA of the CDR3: TGTGCCAGCATAAAACCGGGGGGCTGGGACACTGAAGCTTTCTTT. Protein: CASIKPGGWDTEAFF.

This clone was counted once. The CDR3 sequence is CASSPGGRTDTQYF. In DNA, the CDR3 is TGTGCCAGCAGCCCAGGGGGTCGGACAGATACGCAGTATTTT. This sequence joins TRBV3-1 (or the pseudogene TRBV3-2) and TRBJ2-3, with 7 bases that match TRBD1. J gave up 3 bases and V 4 bases, and 4 bases lay outside the gene matches. The CDR3 is 14 amino acids. The germline gives CDR1 LGHDT, CDR2 YNNKEL (reference sequence).

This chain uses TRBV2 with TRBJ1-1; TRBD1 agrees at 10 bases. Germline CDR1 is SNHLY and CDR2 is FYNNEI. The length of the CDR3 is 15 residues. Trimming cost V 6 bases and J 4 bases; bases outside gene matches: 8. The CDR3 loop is CASSADRGGFTEAFF. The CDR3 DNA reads TGTGCCAGCAGCGCGGACAGGGGGGGATTCACTGAAGCTTTCTTT.

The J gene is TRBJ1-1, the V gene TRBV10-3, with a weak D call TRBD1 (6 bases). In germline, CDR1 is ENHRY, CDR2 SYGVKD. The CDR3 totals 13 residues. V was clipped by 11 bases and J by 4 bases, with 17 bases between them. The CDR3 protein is CAVSSGEGTEAFF. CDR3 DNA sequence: TGTGCCGTATCGTCAGGGGAGGGCACTGAAGCTTTCTTT.

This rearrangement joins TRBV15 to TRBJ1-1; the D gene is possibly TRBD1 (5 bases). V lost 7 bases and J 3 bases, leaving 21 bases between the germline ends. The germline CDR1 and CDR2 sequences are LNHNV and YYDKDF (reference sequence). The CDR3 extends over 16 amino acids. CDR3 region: CATTPGGGGAYTEAFF. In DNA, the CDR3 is TGTGCCACCACCCCGGGTGGGGGTGGAGCGTACACTGAAGCTTTCTTT.

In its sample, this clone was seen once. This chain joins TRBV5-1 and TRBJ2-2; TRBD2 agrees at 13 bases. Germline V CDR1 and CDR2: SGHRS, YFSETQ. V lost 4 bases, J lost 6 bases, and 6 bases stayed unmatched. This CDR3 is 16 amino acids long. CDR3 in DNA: TGCGCCAGCAGCGGAACTAGCGGGGGGGCCCCCGGGGAGCTGTTTTTT. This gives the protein CASSGTSGGAPGELFF.

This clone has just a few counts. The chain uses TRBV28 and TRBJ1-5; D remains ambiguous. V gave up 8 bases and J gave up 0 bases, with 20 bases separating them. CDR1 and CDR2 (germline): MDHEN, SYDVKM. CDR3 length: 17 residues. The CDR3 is CASRVPGSWRSNQPQHF. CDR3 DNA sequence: TGTGCCAGCCGGGTCCCCGGGAGCTGGCGTAGCAATCAGCCCCAGCATTTT. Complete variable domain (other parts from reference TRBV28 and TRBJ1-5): DVKVTQSSRYLVKRTGEKVFLECVQDMDHENMFWYRQDPGLGLRLIYFSYDVKMKEKGDIPEGYSVSREKKERFSLILESASTNQTSMYLCASRVPGSWRSNQPQHFGDGTRLSIL.

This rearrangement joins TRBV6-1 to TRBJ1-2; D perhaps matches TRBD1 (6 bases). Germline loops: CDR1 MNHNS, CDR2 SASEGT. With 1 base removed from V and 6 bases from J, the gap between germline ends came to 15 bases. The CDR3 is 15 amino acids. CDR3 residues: CASSEDRVRWDGYTF. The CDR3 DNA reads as TGTGCCAGCAGTGAAGACAGGGTCAGGTGGGATGGCTACACCTTC.

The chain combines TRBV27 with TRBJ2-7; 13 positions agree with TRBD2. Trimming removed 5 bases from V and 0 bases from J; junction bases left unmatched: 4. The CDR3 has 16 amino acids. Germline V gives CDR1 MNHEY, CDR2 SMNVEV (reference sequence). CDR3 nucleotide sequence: TGTGCCAGCAGTACTAGCGGGGGGGTCCTCTCCTACGAGCAGTACTTC. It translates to CASSTSGGVLSYEQYF.

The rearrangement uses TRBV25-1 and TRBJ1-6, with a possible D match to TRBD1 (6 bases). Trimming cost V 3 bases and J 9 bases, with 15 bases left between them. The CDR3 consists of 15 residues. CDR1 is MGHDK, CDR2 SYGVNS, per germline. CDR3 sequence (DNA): TGTGCCAGCAGTGATCCGAGGGGGTCGGGTTCACCCCTCCACTTT. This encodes CASSDPRGSGSPLHF.

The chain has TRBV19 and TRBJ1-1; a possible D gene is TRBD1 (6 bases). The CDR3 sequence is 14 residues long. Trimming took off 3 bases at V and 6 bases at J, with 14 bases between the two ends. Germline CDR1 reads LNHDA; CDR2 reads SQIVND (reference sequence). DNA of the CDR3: TGTGCCAGTAGTATCCGAACAGGGAGGCCTGAAGCTTTCTTT. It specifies CASSIRTGRPEAFF. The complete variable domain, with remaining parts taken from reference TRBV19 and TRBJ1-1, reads DGGITQSPKYLFRKEGQNVTLSCEQNLNHDAMYWYRQDPGQGLRLIYYSQIVNDFQKGDIAEGYSVSREKKESFPLTVTSAQKNPTAFYLCASSIRTGRPEAFFGQGTRLTVV.

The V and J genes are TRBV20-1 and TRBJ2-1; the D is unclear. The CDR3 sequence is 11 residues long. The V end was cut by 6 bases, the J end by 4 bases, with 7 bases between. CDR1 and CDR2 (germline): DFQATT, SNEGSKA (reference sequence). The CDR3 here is CSARRYNEQFF. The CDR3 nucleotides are TGCAGTGCCAGGCGGTACAATGAGCAGTTCTTC.

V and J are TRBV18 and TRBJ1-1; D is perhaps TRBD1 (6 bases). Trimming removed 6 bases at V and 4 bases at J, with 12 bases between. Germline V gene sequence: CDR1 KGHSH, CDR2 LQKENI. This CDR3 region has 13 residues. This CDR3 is CASSERGGTEAFF. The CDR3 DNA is TGTGCCAGCTCGGAGAGGGGGGGCACTGAAGCTTTCTTT.

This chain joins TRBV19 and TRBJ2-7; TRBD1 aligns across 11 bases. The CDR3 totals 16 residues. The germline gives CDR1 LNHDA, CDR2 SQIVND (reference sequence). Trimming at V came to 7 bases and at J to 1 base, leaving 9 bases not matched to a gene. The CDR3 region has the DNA TGTGCCAGTACCCCATCCCGGGACAGGGGGTCCTACGAGCAGTACTTC. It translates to CASTPSRDRGSYEQYF.

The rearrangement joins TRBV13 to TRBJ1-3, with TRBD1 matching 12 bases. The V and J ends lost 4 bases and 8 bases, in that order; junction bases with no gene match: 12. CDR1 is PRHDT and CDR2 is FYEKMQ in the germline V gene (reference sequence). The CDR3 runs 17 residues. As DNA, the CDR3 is TGTGCCAGCAGCTATTCCGGGACAGGGGGCCCTTTGGACACCATATATTTT. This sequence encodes CASSYSGTGGPLDTIYF. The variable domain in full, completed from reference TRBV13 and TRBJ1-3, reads AAGVIQSPRHLIKEKRETATLKCYPIPRHDTVYWYQQGPGQDPQFLISFYEKMQSDKGSIPDRFSAQQFSDYHSELNMSSLELGDSALYFCASSYSGTGGPLDTIYFGEGSWLTVV.

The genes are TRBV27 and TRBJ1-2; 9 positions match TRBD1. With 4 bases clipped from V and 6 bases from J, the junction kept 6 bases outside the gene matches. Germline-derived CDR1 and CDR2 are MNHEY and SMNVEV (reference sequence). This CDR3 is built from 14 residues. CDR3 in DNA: TGTGCCAGCAGTTCGACAGGGGGGTTCCATGGCTACACCTTC. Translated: CASSSTGGFHGYTF.

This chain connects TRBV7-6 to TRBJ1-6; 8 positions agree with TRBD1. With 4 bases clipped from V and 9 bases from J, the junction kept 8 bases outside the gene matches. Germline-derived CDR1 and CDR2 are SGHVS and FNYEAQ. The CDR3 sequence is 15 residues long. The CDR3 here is CASSSGQGSISPLHF. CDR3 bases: TGTGCCAGCAGCTCTGGACAGGGCTCGATTTCACCCCTCCACTTT.

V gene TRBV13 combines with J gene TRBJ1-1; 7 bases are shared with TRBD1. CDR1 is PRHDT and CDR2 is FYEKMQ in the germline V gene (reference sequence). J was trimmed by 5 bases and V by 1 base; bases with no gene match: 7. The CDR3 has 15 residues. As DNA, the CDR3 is TGTGCCAGCAGCTTAGAGAACAGGGGTAGTACTGAAGCTTTCTTT. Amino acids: CASSLENRGSTEAFF.

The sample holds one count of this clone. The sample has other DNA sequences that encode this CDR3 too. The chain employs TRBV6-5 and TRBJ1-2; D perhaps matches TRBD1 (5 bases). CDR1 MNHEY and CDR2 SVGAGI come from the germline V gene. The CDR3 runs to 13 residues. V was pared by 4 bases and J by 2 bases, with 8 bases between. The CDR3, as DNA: TGTGCCAGCAGTTCCCAGGGAAACTATGGCTACACCTTC. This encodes CASSSQGNYGYTF.

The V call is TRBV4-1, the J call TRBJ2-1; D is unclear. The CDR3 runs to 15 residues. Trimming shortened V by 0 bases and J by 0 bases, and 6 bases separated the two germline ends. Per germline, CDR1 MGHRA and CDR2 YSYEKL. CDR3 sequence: CASSQEMSSYNEQFF. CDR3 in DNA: TGCGCCAGCAGCCAAGAGATGAGCTCCTACAATGAGCAGTTCTTC.

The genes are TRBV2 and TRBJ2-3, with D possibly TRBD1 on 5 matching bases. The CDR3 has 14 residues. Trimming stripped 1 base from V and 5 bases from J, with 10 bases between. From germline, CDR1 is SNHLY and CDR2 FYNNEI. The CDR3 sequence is CASSEEGSVDTQYF. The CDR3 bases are TGTGCCAGCAGTGAAGAGGGGTCGGTAGATACGCAGTATTTT.

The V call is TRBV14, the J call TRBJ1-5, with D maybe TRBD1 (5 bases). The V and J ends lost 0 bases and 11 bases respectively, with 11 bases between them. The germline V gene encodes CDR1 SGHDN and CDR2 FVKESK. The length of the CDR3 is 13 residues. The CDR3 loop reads CASSQDGGLTQHF. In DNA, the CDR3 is TGTGCCAGCAGCCAAGACGGGGGATTGACCCAGCATTTT.

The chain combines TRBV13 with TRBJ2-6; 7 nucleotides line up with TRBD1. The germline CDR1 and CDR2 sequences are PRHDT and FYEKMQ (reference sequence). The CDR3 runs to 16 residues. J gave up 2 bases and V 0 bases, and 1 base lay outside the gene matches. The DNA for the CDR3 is TGTGCCAGCAGCTTAGGGACAGGGACTGGGGCCAACGTCCTGACTTTC. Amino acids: CASSLGTGTGANVLTF.